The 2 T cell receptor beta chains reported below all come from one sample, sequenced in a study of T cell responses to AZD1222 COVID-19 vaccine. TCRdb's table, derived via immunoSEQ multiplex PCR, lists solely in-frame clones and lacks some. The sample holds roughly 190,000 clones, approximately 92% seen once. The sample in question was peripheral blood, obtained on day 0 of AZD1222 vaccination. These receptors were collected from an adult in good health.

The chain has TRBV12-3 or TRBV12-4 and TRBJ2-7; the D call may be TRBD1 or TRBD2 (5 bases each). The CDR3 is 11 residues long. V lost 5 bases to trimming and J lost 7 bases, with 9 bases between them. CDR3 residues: CASSPGREQYF. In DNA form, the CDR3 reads TGTGCCAGCAGTCCGGGACGGGAGCAGTACTTC.

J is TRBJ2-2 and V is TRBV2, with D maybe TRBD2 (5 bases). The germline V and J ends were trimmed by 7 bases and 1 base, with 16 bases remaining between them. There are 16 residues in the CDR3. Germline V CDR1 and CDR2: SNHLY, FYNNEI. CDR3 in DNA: TGTGCCAGCACCCAGCTGAGGGCAGGGAACACCGGGGAGCTGTTTTTT. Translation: CASTQLRAGNTGELFF.